The 17 T cell receptor beta chains in this list originate from one sample, sequenced in a study of T cells after yellow fever vaccination (dated by TCRdb to about 2019). Receptors were amplified or captured by 5' RACE. The reads were generated on an Illumina HiSeq 2500. TCRdb trimmed the raw reads at Q25, called clones with MiXCR and kept productive beta chains. A single entry per CDR3 protein holds the most common genes and DNA from its merged rows. Within this sample are approximately 120,000 distinct CDR3 sequences, with 7.4% of them counted one time only. The ten largest clones capture around 2.3% of the sample. Reading the label with the study, this specimen's treatment or condition is: live attenuated yellow fever vaccine strain. The specimen comprised CD4+ T cells sorted from PBMCs, sampled around 10 days after the first yellow fever vaccination. Receptors were obtained from a man younger than 35 who received the YFV17D yellow fever vaccine.

This clonotype was seen repeatedly, ten times or more. V usage is TRBV6-2 or TRBV6-3 and J usage is TRBJ2-7; 9 bases are shared with TRBD1. Unmatched junction bases numbered 13, after V lost 2 bases and J lost 5 bases. Germline-derived CDR1 and CDR2 are MNHEY and SVGEGT. CDR3 length: 17 amino acids. The CDR3 nucleotides are TGTGCCAGCAGTTACCTCCCGGGACAGGGCAGGTTCAACGAGCAGTACGTC. Its protein product is CASSYLPGQGRFNEQYV.

This clonotype was recorded at least ten times. The rearrangement joins TRBV5-1 to TRBJ2-2, with D perhaps matching TRBD1 (5 bases). The V gene lost 0 bases and the J gene lost 5 bases, with 17 bases spanning the gap. Germline V gene sequence: CDR1 SGHRS, CDR2 YFSETQ. The CDR3 extends over 17 amino acids. As DNA, the CDR3 is TGCGCCAGCAGCTTGGCCATAGGGGCCGCCCGTACCGGGGAGCTGTTTTTT. Translated: CASSLAIGAARTGELFF.

CDR3 region: CASSLGGYGTDTQYF. The CDR3, as DNA: TGTGCCAGCAGCTTGGGGGGGTACGGCACAGATACGCAGTATTTT. V gene TRBV5-4 combines with J gene TRBJ2-3; tentatively, D is TRBD1 or TRBD2 (5 bases each). V lost 0 bases and J 1 base, leaving 9 bases between the germline ends. CDR1 is SGHNT and CDR2 is YYREEE in the germline V gene (reference sequence). The CDR3 has 15 amino acids.

This clonotype has at least ten counts. J is TRBJ2-7 and V is TRBV7-9; 7 bases map to TRBD1. With 6 bases clipped from V and 3 bases from J, the junction kept 11 bases outside the gene matches. Germline V lookup: CDR1 SEHNR, CDR2 FQNEAQ (reference sequence). This CDR3 has 15 residues. The CDR3 DNA sequence: TGTGCCAGCAGTTCAAAGACAGGGAGAAACTACGAGCAGTACTTC. Translation gives CASSSKTGRNYEQYF.

This clonotype was detected only a few times. The chain employs TRBV4-1 and TRBJ1-2, with D unclear. Germline-derived CDR1 and CDR2 are MGHRA and YSYEKL. V lost 2 bases to trimming and J lost 4 bases, with 20 bases between them. This CDR3 contains 17 residues. The CDR3 protein is CASSQPGTSPSIYGYTF. In DNA form, the CDR3 reads TGCGCCAGCAGCCAACCGGGAACATCCCCTTCGATCTATGGCTACACCTTC.

The chain's CDR3 is CASSFELYYEQYV. As DNA, the CDR3 is TGTGCCAGCAGCTTTGAACTTTACTACGAGCAGTACGTC. This chain joins TRBV7-9 and TRBJ2-7; no reliable D call. With 3 bases removed from V and 3 bases from J, the gap between germline ends came to 9 bases. The CDR3 covers 13 residues. Per the germline V gene, CDR1 is SEHNR and CDR2 is FQNEAQ (reference sequence).

In this sample, this clonotype turned up many times. This sequence joins TRBV24-1 and TRBJ2-2, with D uncertain. Trimming removed 6 bases from V and 0 bases from J, with 16 bases in between. This CDR3 is built from 17 residues. CDR1 is KGHDR and CDR2 is SFDVKD in the germline V gene. The CDR3 DNA sequence: TGTGCCACCAGTCCAGCTTCCCCTTCGCCGAACACCGGGGAGCTGTTTTTT. It is translated as CATSPASPSPNTGELFF.

In regard to this clonotype: One junction end disagrees with the germline gene, perhaps due to a read error. V gene TRBV27 combines with J gene TRBJ2-3; the match to TRBD2 covers 9 bases. Germline CDR1 is MNHEY and CDR2 is SMNVEV (reference sequence). This CDR3 has 16 residues. In DNA, the CDR3 is TGTGCCAGCAGTTTATCGGCGGGGGGGGGCACCGATACGCAGTATTTT. Its translation: CASSLSAGGGTDTQYF.

This clonotype was picked up many times. J is TRBJ2-7 and V is TRBV7-2; TRBD1 agrees at 8 bases. The CDR3 extends over 17 amino acids. V lost 5 bases, J lost 4 bases, and 16 bases stayed unmatched. The V gene's germline CDR1 is SGHTA and CDR2 FQGNSA. CDR3 nucleotide sequence: TGTGCCAGCAGCCGAGGGGCTTTGACAGGGGATGGGTACGAGCAGTACTTC. This codes for CASSRGALTGDGYEQYF.

Many counts were recorded for this clonotype. The chain couples TRBV7-9 to TRBJ1-1; D not certain. Germline V CDR1 and CDR2: SEHNR, FQNEAQ (reference sequence). Trimming removed 7 bases from V and 2 bases from J, with 17 bases in between. CDR3 length: 15 residues. The CDR3 bases are TGTGCCAGCATCCGTGGATGGGAGGATAACACTGAAGCTTTCTTT. Translated, it gives CASIRGWEDNTEAFF.

This clonotype occurred many times. V gene TRBV28 combines with J gene TRBJ2-3, with TRBD1 identical over 7 bases. J gave up 0 bases and V 5 bases, and 2 bases lay outside the gene matches. Germline V lookup: CDR1 MDHEN, CDR2 SYDVKM. This CDR3 comprises 14 residues. This CDR3 is CASSRQGSTDTQYF. The CDR3 nucleotides read TGTGCCAGCAGTCGACAGGGCAGCACAGATACGCAGTATTTT.

This clonotype was found many times. The chain has TRBV3-1 and TRBJ2-7; D is undetermined. Germline CDR1 LGHDT, CDR2 YNNKEL (reference sequence). V gave up 1 base and J gave up 6 bases, with 10 bases separating them. This CDR3 comprises 13 residues. The CDR3 loop reads CASSQVARSEQYV. The CDR3 DNA sequence: TGTGCCAGCAGCCAAGTCGCCCGAAGCGAGCAGTACGTC.

Ten or more counts support this clonotype. The V and J genes are TRBV28 and TRBJ1-6, with D possibly matching TRBD1 (5 bases). Between the trimmed V and J ends, which lost 2 bases and 10 bases, there was a span of 12 bases. Germline-derived CDR1 and CDR2 are MDHEN and SYDVKM. The CDR3 runs to 14 residues. The CDR3 protein is CASSLKGVGSPLHF. CDR3 nucleotide sequence: TGTGCCAGCAGTTTAAAAGGGGTGGGCTCACCCCTCCACTTT.

This clonotype was detected ten times or more. In nucleotides, the CDR3 is TGTGCCAGCAAGCTCGGGACAGGGGGCTTGGGTGAGCAGTTCTTC. This translates into CASKLGTGGLGEQFF. The rearrangement links TRBV7-9 to TRBJ2-1; 12 positions agree with TRBD1. V lost 7 bases, J lost 9 bases, and 10 bases stayed unmatched. Germline V lookup: CDR1 SEHNR, CDR2 FQNEAQ (reference sequence). The CDR3 loop spans 15 amino acids. Full variable domain (rest looked up from reference TRBV7-9 and TRBJ2-1): DTGVSQNPRHKITKRGQNVTFRCDPISEHNRLYWYRQTLGQGPEFLTYFQNEAQLEKSRLLSDRFSAERPKGSFSTLEIQRTEQGDSAMYLCASKLGTGGLGEQFFGPGTRLTVL.

This clonotype occurred many times. This rearrangement joins TRBV12-3 or TRBV12-4 to TRBJ2-7; no firm D call. The CDR3 loop spans 12 amino acids. Trimming removed 2 bases at V and 6 bases at J, with 8 bases between. The CDR3 DNA sequence: TGTGCCAGCAGTTTAACCCTCGGCGAGCAGTACTTC. Translated: CASSLTLGEQYF.

Many counts were recorded for this clonotype. This rearrangement joins TRBV29-1 to TRBJ2-3, with D uncertain. The V gene lost 2 bases and the J gene lost 1 base, with 7 bases spanning the gap. The CDR3 has 13 amino acids. Germline CDR1 reads SQVTM; CDR2 reads ANQGSEA. Here the CDR3 DNA reads TGCAGCGTTGAAAAGGGCGGCACAGATACGCAGTATTTT. Protein sequence: CSVEKGGTDTQYF.

This clonotype was recorded at least ten times. This sequence joins TRBV20-1 and TRBJ1-1; TRBD1 is a possible D gene (5 bases). Trimming removed 1 base from V and 3 bases from J, with 12 bases in between. Germline V gives CDR1 DFQATT, CDR2 SNEGSKA (reference sequence). The CDR3 length is 14 residues. CDR3 residues: CSARVPGLDTEAFF. The CDR3 bases are TGCAGTGCTAGAGTCCCAGGGTTGGACACTGAAGCTTTCTTT.